Each of the 15 T cell receptor beta chains below was sequenced from the same sample in a study of vaccination effects on CD4 cells after COVID-19 (dated by TCRdb to 2022 to 2024). What these receptors recognize is not known. The library came from the immunoSEQ multiplex PCR assay. Here the immuneACCESS table is served through TCRdb, limited to in-frame sequences with V and J called. Missing clones are a known gap in these copies; in checked studies unresolved V genes cover under half, and the rest lacks a known reason. Here the sample has 28,000 or so clones; approximately 83% occur a single time. The biggest ten clones account for approximately 1.5% of the sample. In the ViraFEST assay, PBMC were stimulated with viral peptide pools, and TCR sequencing was then used to find antigen-specific CD4+ T cell clonotypes based on their expansion. After more than 9 days of culture, CD4+ T cells were isolated with the EasySep CD4+ T cell isolation kit. Two doses of either the BNT162b2 or the mRNA-1273 mRNA SARS-CoV-2 vaccine were administered to participants.

Sample: CD4+ T cells from PBMCs cultured with HCoV-NL63 spike peptides, taken after COVID-19 vaccination. This sample's cell subset or site label indicates: HCoV-NL63 spike overlapping peptide pool stimulation. These receptors were obtained from a human donor who received a COVID-19 vaccine. Some clones in this sample may be carry-over from other donors' samples.

The rearrangement uses TRBV18 and TRBJ1-1; no clear D. From germline, CDR1 is KGHSH and CDR2 LQKENI. The length of the CDR3 is 13 residues. V lost 5 bases and J 1 base, leaving 8 bases between the germline ends. This CDR3 reads CASSAHENTEAFF. CDR3 DNA sequence: TGTGCCAGCTCAGCACACGAGAACACTGAAGCTTTCTTT.

The V call is TRBV12-3 or TRBV12-4, the J call TRBJ1-4; D call uncertain. The CDR3 extends over 13 amino acids. With 6 bases removed from V and 7 bases from J, the gap between germline ends came to 12 bases. The CDR3 is CASRKPPSEKLFF. CDR3 coding DNA: TGTGCCAGCAGGAAACCCCCGTCTGAAAAACTGTTTTTT.

V gene TRBV5-1 combines with J gene TRBJ1-3; no reliable D call. The V and J ends lost 0 bases and 0 bases respectively, with 10 bases between them. Germline loops: CDR1 SGHRS, CDR2 YFSETQ. This CDR3 has 16 amino acids. The CDR3 sequence: CASSLGAGNSGNTIYF. As DNA, the CDR3 is TGCGCCAGCAGCTTGGGAGCCGGGAACTCTGGAAACACCATATATTTT.

This clone is a singleton in its sample. The CDR3 reads CASSEQGSNQPQHF. CDR3 DNA: TGTGCCAGCAGTGAACAGGGCAGCAATCAGCCCCAGCATTTT. V gene TRBV2 combines with J gene TRBJ1-5; D might be TRBD1 (5 bases). V was trimmed by 2 bases and J by 1 base, leaving 6 bases between them. The germline gives CDR1 SNHLY, CDR2 FYNNEI. The CDR3 covers 14 residues.

This chain links TRBV6-5 with TRBJ1-6, with D possibly matching TRBD1 (5 bases). Germline CDR1 reads MNHEY; CDR2 reads SVGAGI. The CDR3 has 16 residues. The V end was cut by 2 bases, the J end by 4 bases, with 12 bases between. CDR3 bases: TGTGCCAGCAGTTACGGGGCATGGGGATATAATTCACCCCTCCACTTT. Translation gives CASSYGAWGYNSPLHF.

The chain links TRBV24-1 to TRBJ2-3, with 11 bases fitting TRBD1. CDR3 size: 12 residues. Trimming took 5 bases from V and 9 from J; bases not matched to a gene: 0. Germline lookup yields CDR1 KGHDR and CDR2 SFDVKD. CDR3 loop: CATSGTGGTQYF. CDR3 bases: TGTGCCACCAGTGGGACAGGGGGCACGCAGTATTTT.

J is TRBJ1-1 and V is TRBV10-1; 7 nucleotides agree with TRBD1. The CDR3 loop spans 18 amino acids. V trimming: 5 bases; J trimming: 3 bases; junction bases outside the gene matches: 18. CDR1 is WNHNN, CDR2 SYGVQD, per germline (reference sequence). The CDR3 DNA is TGCGCCAGCAGTTGCCAACAGGGGCTGAAGTCTCTTTACACTGAAGCTTTCTTT. Protein: CASSCQQGLKSLYTEAFF.

Only one count was recorded for this clone. V gene TRBV6-1 combines with J gene TRBJ1-2, with a weak D call TRBD1 (5 bases). The germline V gene has CDR1 MNHNS and CDR2 SASEGT. V was trimmed by 3 bases and J by 7 bases, leaving 15 bases between them. There are 14 residues in the CDR3. CDR3 coding DNA: TGTGCCAGCAGTGAGACGGGGGACGCGCTTGGCTACACCTTC. Translating gives CASSETGDALGYTF.

This chain uses TRBV19 with TRBJ1-4; perhaps TRBD1 as D (6 bases). The V gene lost 7 bases and the J gene lost 4 bases, with 16 bases spanning the gap. Germline V lookup: CDR1 LNHDA, CDR2 SQIVND (reference sequence). The length of the CDR3 is 15 residues. CDR3 coding DNA: TGTGCCAGTACTGAACAGGGAAACTTTAATGAAAAACTGTTTTTT. This codes for CASTEQGNFNEKLFF.

The V and J genes are TRBV11-2 and TRBJ2-3, with 10 bases aligning to TRBD2. The CDR3 contains 15 residues. The trim removed 3 bases at V and 10 bases at J, leaving 10 bases unmatched. CDR1 SGHAT and CDR2 FQNNGV come from the germline V gene. CDR3 sequence (DNA): TGTGCCAGCAGCTTCGCCGGGACTAGCGTCACCCCGCAGTATTTT. It yields the protein CASSFAGTSVTPQYF.

This sequence joins TRBV12-3 or TRBV12-4 and TRBJ1-2, with D unresolved. The V gene lost 7 bases and the J gene lost 8 bases, with 17 bases spanning the gap. The CDR3 is made up of 13 amino acids. Here the CDR3 DNA reads TGTGCCAGCACCACCGGGTCCGGGGTAGGCTACACCTTC. Encoded protein: CASTTGSGVGYTF.

The V gene is TRBV20-1, the J gene TRBJ2-1; the D is unclear. Germline-derived CDR1 and CDR2 are DFQATT and SNEGSKA (reference sequence). The CDR3 totals 16 residues. V was cut by 3 bases and J by 2 bases, with 17 bases left in between. The CDR3 sequence: CSASAPRAWAYNEQFF. CDR3 in DNA: TGCAGTGCTAGTGCCCCCCGCGCCTGGGCCTACAATGAGCAGTTCTTC.

The chain carries TRBV7-8 and TRBJ1-1, with TRBD1 identical over 8 bases. The CDR3 has 13 amino acids. Germline V gives CDR1 SGHVS, CDR2 FQNEAQ. With 2 bases clipped from V and 5 bases from J, the junction kept 1 base outside the gene matches. CDR3 amino acids: CASSLTGGTEAFF. CDR3 coding DNA: TGTGCCAGCAGCTTAACAGGGGGGACTGAAGCTTTCTTT.

The J gene is TRBJ2-2, the V gene TRBV3-1 (or the pseudogene TRBV3-2); D unresolved. Trimming removed 3 bases from V and 5 bases from J, with 10 bases in between. This CDR3 has 14 amino acids. Germline V gene sequence: CDR1 LGHDT, CDR2 YNNKEL (reference sequence). In nucleotides, the CDR3 is TGTGCCAGCAGCCATTCAGTGGGGACCGGGGAGCTGTTTTTT. Translated, it gives CASSHSVGTGELFF.

V is TRBV14 and J is TRBJ2-3, with D possibly being TRBD1 (6 bases). CDR3 length: 17 residues. V was clipped by 0 bases and J by 1 base, with 14 bases between them. The V gene's germline CDR1 is SGHDN and CDR2 FVKESK. CDR3 region: CASSQDLGRQGTDTQYF. The DNA of the CDR3 is TGTGCCAGCAGCCAAGATCTGGGGAGACAGGGCACAGATACGCAGTATTTT. Variable domain in full (rest from reference TRBV14 and TRBJ2-3): EAGVTQFPSHSVIEKGQTVTLRCDPISGHDNLYWYRRVMGKEIKFLLHFVKESKQDESGMPNNRFLAERTGGTYSTLKVQPAELEDSGVYFCASSQDLGRQGTDTQYFGPGTRLTVL.